These T cell receptor beta chains were read from a single sample in a study of T cell changes during pregnancy in multiple sclerosis. The method was immunoSEQ multiplex PCR; TCRdb's version includes in-frame clones alone and lacks a portion of them. The sample holds more than 55,000 clones, roughly 94% seen once. The specimen was CD8+ T cells from peripheral blood mononuclear cells, collected after pregnancy. The receptors come from a female donor with multiple sclerosis, enrolled in a pregnancy study. The CDR3 runs from the conserved cysteine through the conserved F or W. Fields, in order: J gene, D gene, CDR3 length, V gene, clone size, CDR3 DNA, CDR3 protein. D genes are given only for firm matches. Some rows mark clone size as missing; the rest say once, few, many or name a class of expanded clone.

TRBJ2-7	NA	13	TRBV30	NA	TGTGCCTGGAGTAGTAGACTAGGGTACGAGCAGTACTTC	CAWSSRLGYEQYF
TRBJ1-2	TRBD1	16	TRBV11-2	NA	TGTGCCAGCAGCACTCACCGGGGACAGTTATACTATGGCTACACCTTC	CASSTHRGQLYYGYTF
TRBJ1-1	TRBD1	12	TRBV6-5	NA	TGTGCCAGCAGTTACAACAGGGGTCAAGCTTTCTTT	CASSYNRGQAFF
TRBJ2-1	TRBD1	18	TRBV27	once	TGTGCCAGCAGTTTAGCTCCCCGGGACAGGGTGAGCTGGAATGAGCAGTTCTTC	CASSLAPRDRVSWNEQFF
TRBJ2-7	TRBD2	13	TRBV27	NA	TGTGCCAGCAGTTTGGGACTAGTCTACGAGCAGTACTTC	CASSLGLVYEQYF
TRBJ2-7	TRBD2	15	TRBV6-5	NA	TGTGCCAGCAGTTATGGGTTGGCGGGAGTGGCCGAGCAGTACTTC	CASSYGLAGVAEQYF
TRBJ1-5	TRBD1	15	TRBV28	NA	TGTGCCAGCAGTTTATACAGGGGTAGCAATCAGCCCCAGCATTTT	CASSLYRGSNQPQHF
TRBJ1-3	NA	17	TRBV7-6	NA	TGTGCCAGCAGCTTAGGTAGGGGGTCAAGCTCTGGAAACACCATATATTTT	CASSLGRGSSSGNTIYF
TRBJ2-1	NA	15	TRBV5-4	NA	TGTGCCAGCAGCTCGGGGGTCGCGGCAGGCAATGAGCAGTTCTTC	CASSSGVAAGNEQFF
TRBJ2-3	NA	16	TRBV9	NA	TGTGCCAGCAGCGGAGGGTTAGGAGGGAGCACAGATACGCAGTATTTT	CASSGGLGGSTDTQYF
TRBJ2-5	NA	14	TRBV30	NA	TGTGCCTGGAGTGTACCCAGGTACCAAGAGACCCAGTACTTC	CAWSVPRYQETQYF
TRBJ2-7	TRBD2	14	TRBV29-1	NA	TGCAGCGTTGATAGGGAGGGGTCCACCTACGAGCAGTACTTC	CSVDREGSTYEQYF
TRBJ1-1	NA	18	TRBV4-3	NA	TGCGCCAGCAGCCCGGATTTGTCGGTACCAGGGGTGGGGACTGAAGCTTTCTTT	CASSPDLSVPGVGTEAFF
TRBJ1-1	NA	12	TRBV5-1	NA	TGCGCCAGCAGCTTGGAGGGGGCTGAAGCTTTCTTT	CASSLEGAEAFF
TRBJ1-2	TRBD1	14	TRBV7-9	NA	TGTGCCAGCAGCTTAGGACAGGGTGGCTATGGCTACACCTTC	CASSLGQGGYGYTF
TRBJ1-1	NA	14	TRBV19	few	TGTGCCAGTAGTATAGGCAGGGTGAACACTGAAGCTTTCTTT	CASSIGRVNTEAFF
TRBJ2-3	NA	12	TRBV19	NA	TGTGCCAGTAGGCAGGGCGCGGATACGCAGTATTTT	CASRQGADTQYF
TRBJ2-3	NA	14	TRBV7-6	NA	TGTGCCAGCAGCCCTCAGGGGTACACAGATACGCAGTATTTT	CASSPQGYTDTQYF
TRBJ2-7	NA	12	TRBV19	NA	TGTGCCAGTAACTCGGGAGCGGAAGAGCAGTACTTC	CASNSGAEEQYF
TRBJ2-1	NA	14	TRBV5-6	once	TGTGCCAGCAGCGGAATGGGTCGGCGGAATGAGCAGTTCTTC	CASSGMGRRNEQFF
TRBJ1-2	TRBD1	14	TRBV29-1	NA	TGCAGCGTCCCCCCCGGACAGGGGAGCTATGGCTACACCTTC	CSVPPGQGSYGYTF
TRBJ2-2	TRBD1	15	TRBV29-1	NA	TGCAGCGTTGGGGACAGGGATCGTACCACCGGGGAGCTGTTTTTT	CSVGDRDRTTGELFF
TRBJ2-7	TRBD2	17	TRBV27	NA	TGTGCCAGCAGTTCACGAGGACTAGCGGGAGAAGCCTACGAGCAGTACTTC	CASSSRGLAGEAYEQYF
TRBJ2-7	NA	13	TRBV2	NA	TGTGCCAGCACCCCCGGACTAACTACCGAGCAGTACTTC	CASTPGLTTEQYF
TRBJ2-1	NA	16	TRBV28	NA	TGTGCCAGCAGTTTTACCGACAGGCGCTCCTACAATGAGCAGTTCTTC	CASSFTDRRSYNEQFF
TRBJ1-2	NA	16	TRBV4-1	NA	TGCGCCAGCAGCCACGGTCCCGGGGGGCAAGACTATGGCTACACCTTC	CASSHGPGGQDYGYTF
TRBJ1-1	NA	15	TRBV11-2	NA	TGTGCCAGCAGCCGCTATGACCGGGAGACGACTGAAGCTTTCTTT	CASSRYDRETTEAFF
TRBJ1-5	NA	14	TRBV6-1	NA	TGTGCCAGCAGGTCTACAGGGCCGGGGCAGCCCCAGCATTTT	CASRSTGPGQPQHF
TRBJ2-1	TRBD2	15	TRBV5-8	NA	TGTGCCAGCAGCCTAGCGGGAGGGACCTACAATGAGCAGTTCTTC	CASSLAGGTYNEQFF
TRBJ2-7	NA	13	TRBV11-2	NA	TGTGCCAGCAGCTTAGATATCCCCTACGAGCAGTACTTC	CASSLDIPYEQYF
TRBJ2-3	NA	14	TRBV6-4	NA	TGTGCCAGCAGTATTAGGGGTAACACAGATACGCAGTATTTT	CASSIRGNTDTQYF
TRBJ1-6	TRBD1	15	TRBV4-1	NA	TGCGCCAGCAGCCAGATGGGACAGGGGAATTCACCCCTCCACTTT	CASSQMGQGNSPLHF
TRBJ2-5	NA	14	TRBV4-1	NA	TGCGCCAGCAGCCAAGTCAGGGCGCAAGAGACCCAGTACTTC	CASSQVRAQETQYF
TRBJ2-7	TRBD2	14	TRBV15	NA	TGTGCCACCAGCGTCCGCGGGGGGGACTACGAGCAGTACTTC	CATSVRGGDYEQYF
TRBJ1-4	NA	14	TRBV14	NA	TGTGCCAGCAGCCAAGATTGGGGGGATGAAAAACTGTTTTTT	CASSQDWGDEKLFF
TRBJ2-7	NA	16	TRBV4-3	NA	TGCGCCAGCAGCCCAACCGACATTTCGAGCTCCTACGAGCAGTACTTC	CASSPTDISSSYEQYF
TRBJ1-1	NA	12	TRBV7-6	NA	TGTGCCAGCAGCTTTCGGGACACTGAAGCTTTCTTT	CASSFRDTEAFF
TRBJ2-7	NA	14	TRBV19	NA	TGTGCCAGTAGGACTCAGGGTTCGACAAACGAGCAGTACTTC	CASRTQGSTNEQYF
TRBJ2-1	TRBD1	12	TRBV29-1	NA	TGCAGCGTTCCGGGACAGGGAGGTGAGCAGTTCTTC	CSVPGQGGEQFF
TRBJ2-7	TRBD2	17	TRBV5-4	NA	TGTGCCAGCAGCTTGGGCCCACTAGCGGGAGATCTCCACGAGCAGTACTTC	CASSLGPLAGDLHEQYF
TRBJ1-1	TRBD1	16	TRBV4-1	NA	TGCGCCAGCAGCCAAACCGGGACAGGGGGTTCCACTGAAGCTTTCTTT	CASSQTGTGGSTEAFF
TRBJ2-7	NA	13	TRBV11-2	NA	TGTGCCAGCATCCCAGCGACCCACTACGAGCAGTACTTC	CASIPATHYEQYF
TRBJ2-1	NA	13	TRBV4-2	once	TGTGCCAGCAGCCCCGAGGGGGGGACGGAGCAGTTCTTC	CASSPEGGTEQFF
TRBJ2-1	TRBD2	13	TRBV6-5	NA	TGTGCCAGCAGTTACGGGGGGGGCAATGAGCAGTTCTTC	CASSYGGGNEQFF
TRBJ2-7	NA	15	TRBV11-2	NA	TGTGCCAGCAGCCAGGGGACCGCTGAAATATACGAGCAGTACTTC	CASSQGTAEIYEQYF
TRBJ1-1	NA	15	TRBV4-1	once	TGCGCCAGCAGCCACCTCACCGGGGGGAACACTGAAGCTTTCTTT	CASSHLTGGNTEAFF
TRBJ1-3	NA	14	TRBV11-3	NA	TGTGCCAGCAGCCTTACAGGCTCTGGAAACACCATATATTTT	CASSLTGSGNTIYF
TRBJ2-1	NA	14	TRBV9	NA	TGTGCCAGCAGCGTAGTAGGGAGCCACAATGAGCAGTTCTTC	CASSVVGSHNEQFF
TRBJ2-1	NA	15	TRBV9	NA	TGTGCCAGCAGCATCGGTCCGGGTGCTGGCAATGAGCAGTTCTTC	CASSIGPGAGNEQFF
TRBJ1-1	TRBD1	16	TRBV27	NA	TGTGCCAGCAGTCCCCCTAAGACAGGGGAGGGGACTGAAGCTTTCTTT	CASSPPKTGEGTEAFF
TRBJ1-2	NA	16	TRBV15	NA	TGTGCCACCAGCAGAGAATTGGCCGTTCAGGGCTATGGCTACACCTTC	CATSRELAVQGYGYTF
TRBJ2-7	TRBD2	13	TRBV5-1	NA	TGCGCCAGCAGGCAGCGGGAGTCCGACGAGCAGTACTTC	CASRQRESDEQYF
TRBJ1-1	NA	14	TRBV4-3	NA	TGCGCCAGCAGCCAAGATATAAGGGGTACTGAAGCTTTCTTT	CASSQDIRGTEAFF
TRBJ1-1	NA	13	TRBV19	NA	TGTGCCAGTAGTATGTTACAGGGAACTGAAGCTTTCTTT	CASSMLQGTEAFF
TRBJ2-7	TRBD1	14	TRBV9	NA	TGTGCCAGCAGTCCCGGACAGGGGGCGGGGGAGCAGTACTTC	CASSPGQGAGEQYF
TRBJ2-7	NA	14	TRBV13	NA	TGTGCCAGCAGCTTAGGGCGAAGTGAGTACGAGCAGTACTTC	CASSLGRSEYEQYF
TRBJ1-4	NA	13	TRBV29-1	NA	TGCAGCGTTGCCCCTGACGAGGATGAAAAACTGTTTTTT	CSVAPDEDEKLFF
TRBJ1-1	NA	15	TRBV19	once	TGTGCCAGTAGTCCCCAGGGTTTTATGAACACTGAAGCTTTCTTT	CASSPQGFMNTEAFF
TRBJ2-6	TRBD1	18	TRBV27	NA	TGTGCCAGCAGTCCACGGCCGGGACAGGGGCCCGGGGCCAACGTCCTGACTTTC	CASSPRPGQGPGANVLTF